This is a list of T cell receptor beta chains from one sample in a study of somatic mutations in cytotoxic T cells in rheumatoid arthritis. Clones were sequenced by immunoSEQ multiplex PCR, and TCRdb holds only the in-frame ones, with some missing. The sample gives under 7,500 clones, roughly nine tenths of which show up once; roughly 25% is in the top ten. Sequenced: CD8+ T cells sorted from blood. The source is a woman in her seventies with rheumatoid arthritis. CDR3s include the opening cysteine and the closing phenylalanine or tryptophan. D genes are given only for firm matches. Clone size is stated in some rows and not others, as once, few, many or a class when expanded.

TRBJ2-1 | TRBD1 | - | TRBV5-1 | TGCGCCAGCAGCCCGGACAGGGGGCGCAACAATGAGCAGTTCTTC | CASSPDRGRNNEQFF
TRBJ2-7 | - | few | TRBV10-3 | TGTGCCATCAATGGACAGTCCTACGAGCAGTACTTC | CAINGQSYEQYF
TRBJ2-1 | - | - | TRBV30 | TGTGCCTGGAGTCGCGGGGAGGTCCCCGTTATTGAGCAGTTCTTC | CAWSRGEVPVIEQFF
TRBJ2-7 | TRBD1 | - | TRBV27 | TGTGCCAGCAGCCACAGGGGATCCTACGAGCAGTACTTC | CASSHRGSYEQYF
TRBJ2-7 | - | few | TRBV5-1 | TGCGCCAGCAGCTCCCCCGAGCCGGTCCACGAGCAGTACTTC | CASSSPEPVHEQYF
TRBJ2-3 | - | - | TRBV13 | TGTGCCAGCAGCTTAGCTCTACTAGAGGCCACAGATACGCAGTATTTT | CASSLALLEATDTQYF
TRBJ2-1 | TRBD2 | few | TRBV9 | TGTGCCAGCAGCGTAGCGGGAGGGGGGAATGAGCAGTTCTTC | CASSVAGGGNEQFF
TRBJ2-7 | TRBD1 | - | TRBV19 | TGTGCCAGTAGGAACAGGGGTTCCTACGAGCAGTACTTC | CASRNRGSYEQYF
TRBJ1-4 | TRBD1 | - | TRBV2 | TGTGCCAGCCTTAGCCGGTGGGACAGGGGCAATGAAAAACTGTTTTTT | CASLSRWDRGNEKLFF
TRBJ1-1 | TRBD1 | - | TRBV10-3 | TGTGCCATCAGTGGTACAGGGGGCGATGGGGGTGAAGCTTTCTTT | CAISGTGGDGGEAFF
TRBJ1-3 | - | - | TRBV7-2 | TGTGCCAGCAGCTTACTGACATCCGCGACCATATATTTT | CASSLLTSATIYF
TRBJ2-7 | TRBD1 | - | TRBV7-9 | TGTGCCAGCAGCTTAGTCCGGGACAGGGCGTCCTACGAGCAGTACTTC | CASSLVRDRASYEQYF
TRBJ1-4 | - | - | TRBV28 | TGTGCCGCTAGCGTCCCGGGGGGTGAAAAACTGTTTTTT | CAASVPGGEKLFF
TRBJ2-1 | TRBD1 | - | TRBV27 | TGTGCCAGCAGTTCCCCGGGACAGGGATACAATGAGCAGTTCTTC | CASSSPGQGYNEQFF
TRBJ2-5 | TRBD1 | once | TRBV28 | TGTGCCAGCAGTTTATGGGACAGGGGGCAAGAGACCCAGTACTTC | CASSLWDRGQETQYF
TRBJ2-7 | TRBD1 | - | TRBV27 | TGTGCCAGCAGTTACCGACAGGGGGCTTCATACGAGCAGTACTTC | CASSYRQGASYEQYF
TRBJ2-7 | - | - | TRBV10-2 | TGCGCCAGCAGGGATACAGGGTCCTACGAGCAGTACTTC | CASRDTGSYEQYF
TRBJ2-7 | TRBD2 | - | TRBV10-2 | TGCGCCAGCAGTTTGGGACTAATAGCTGGGGAGCAGTACTTC | CASSLGLIAGEQYF
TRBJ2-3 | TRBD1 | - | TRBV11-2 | TGTGCCAGCAGCCCAGGGGGCGCCACGCAGTATTTT | CASSPGGATQYF
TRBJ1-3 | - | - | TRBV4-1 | TGCGCCAGCAGGGGGGAGGGAGCCTCTGGAAACACCATATATTTT | CASRGEGASGNTIYF
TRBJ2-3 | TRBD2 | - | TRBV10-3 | TGTGCCATCAGTGGGGCTAGCGGGGGGACCACTAGCACAGATACGCAGTATTTT | CAISGASGGTTSTDTQYF
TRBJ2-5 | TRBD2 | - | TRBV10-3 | TGTGCCACCTACGGGACTAGCGGGGGCCTAACAGAGACCCAGTACTTC | CATYGTSGGLTETQYF
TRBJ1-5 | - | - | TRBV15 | TGTGCCACCCAGGAAGGGGTAAATCAGCCCCAGCATTTT | CATQEGVNQPQHF
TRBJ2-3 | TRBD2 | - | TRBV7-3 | TGTGCCAGCAGCTTTAGCGGGGGTGCAGATACGCAGTATTTT | CASSFSGGADTQYF
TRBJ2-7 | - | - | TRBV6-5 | TGTGCCAGCAGTTCCCCCCATTTCTCCTACGAGCAGTACTTC | CASSSPHFSYEQYF